The rows below give T cell receptor beta chains drawn from one sample of a study of CD8+ T cells in alopecia areata. Data came from immunoSEQ multiplex PCR; TCRdb stores just in-frame clones and leaves some out. The profile shows roughly 280,000 clones, 60% of them singletons. Specimen: CD4+ T cells sorted from blood, collected around week 54, from a patient treated with tofacitinib. These receptors originate from a human donor with alopecia areata. CDR3s include the opening cysteine and the closing phenylalanine or tryptophan. Each record gives: clone size, V gene, D gene, J gene, CDR3 DNA, CDR3 protein. The D gene is left open where the match is weak. Not all rows give a size; the values are once, few, many and, for expanded clones, a class.

abundance: .; v_gene: TRBV2; d_gene: .; j_gene: TRBJ2-4; CDR3nt: TGTGCCAGCAGCTCACAGGGTCGCGAAAACATTCAGTACTTC; CDR3aa: CASSSQGRENIQYF
abundance: .; v_gene: TRBV4-2; d_gene: .; j_gene: TRBJ1-4; CDR3nt: TGTGCCAGCAGCCAAGAAGGCGGGGGCGCGACTAATGAAAAACTGTTTTTT; CDR3aa: CASSQEGGGATNEKLFF
abundance: .; v_gene: TRBV7-9; d_gene: .; j_gene: TRBJ2-1; CDR3nt: TGTGCCAGCAGCTCGAATCCAGGGGCCTCTCTCTTTTACAATGAGCAGTTCTTC; CDR3aa: CASSSNPGASLFYNEQFF
abundance: .; v_gene: TRBV4-1; d_gene: TRBD2; j_gene: TRBJ2-7; CDR3nt: TGCGCCAGCAGCCAAGTCAGACTAGCGGGGTTATACGAGCAGTACTTC; CDR3aa: CASSQVRLAGLYEQYF
abundance: .; v_gene: TRBV29-1; d_gene: .; j_gene: TRBJ2-7; CDR3nt: TGCAGCGTTGGACAGGTCCACTACGAGCAGTACTTC; CDR3aa: CSVGQVHYEQYF
abundance: .; v_gene: TRBV5-6; d_gene: .; j_gene: TRBJ1-1; CDR3nt: TGTGCCAGCAGCCCAAAACCTCTAATGAACACTGAAGCTTTCTTT; CDR3aa: CASSPKPLMNTEAFF
abundance: .; v_gene: TRBV10-3; d_gene: .; j_gene: TRBJ2-3; CDR3nt: TGTGCCATCAGTGAGAGTAGCACTAGCACAGATACGCAGTATTTT; CDR3aa: CAISESSTSTDTQYF
abundance: few; v_gene: TRBV10-3; d_gene: .; j_gene: TRBJ1-2; CDR3nt: TGTGCCATCAGTGAGTCGCGGGGAAACTATGGCTACACCTTC; CDR3aa: CAISESRGNYGYTF
abundance: .; v_gene: TRBV5-1; d_gene: .; j_gene: TRBJ1-5; CDR3nt: TGCGCCAGCAGCAGAAGGCCGTTTAGCAATCAGCCCCAGCATTTT; CDR3aa: CASSRRPFSNQPQHF
abundance: .; v_gene: TRBV5-1; d_gene: .; j_gene: TRBJ2-7; CDR3nt: TGCGCCAGCAGCTTGGCCCCGACAGGAATCTTCTCCTACGAGCAGTACTTC; CDR3aa: CASSLAPTGIFSYEQYF
abundance: .; v_gene: TRBV4-1; d_gene: .; j_gene: TRBJ2-5; CDR3nt: TGCGCCAGCAGCTTAGACGGACCTTTTGAGACCCAGTACTTC; CDR3aa: CASSLDGPFETQYF
abundance: .; v_gene: TRBV6-5; d_gene: .; j_gene: TRBJ2-3; CDR3nt: TGTGCCAGCAGAAAAGTGGGAATGTCAGGGGATACGCAGTATTTT; CDR3aa: CASRKVGMSGDTQYF
abundance: few; v_gene: TRBV7-2; d_gene: TRBD1; j_gene: TRBJ2-3; CDR3nt: TGTGCCAGCAGCCGGCGGGACAGGGGGCCAGATACGCAGTATTTT; CDR3aa: CASSRRDRGPDTQYF
abundance: .; v_gene: TRBV7-3; d_gene: TRBD1; j_gene: TRBJ1-2; CDR3nt: TGTGCCAGCAGCATCGGGACAGGGGGCTATGGCTACACCTTC; CDR3aa: CASSIGTGGYGYTF
abundance: few; v_gene: TRBV13; d_gene: .; j_gene: TRBJ2-7; CDR3nt: TGTGCCAGCAGCCCCTCGCGGGTCCGCTCCTACGAGCAGTACTTC; CDR3aa: CASSPSRVRSYEQYF